These T cell receptor beta chains were read from a single sample in a study of human T cells and chemical hapten exposure. TCRdb re-called the RACE reads with MiXCR, one entry per CDR3 protein. The sample holds about 400,000 distinct CDR3 sequences, roughly 6% seen once. This specimen was whole blood, taken in connection with sensitization to the hapten diphenylcyclopropenone (DPC). The source of these receptors is a woman aged 18-29 years with alopecia areata. Some clones in this sample may be carry-over from other donors' samples. CDR3s include the opening cysteine and the closing phenylalanine or tryptophan. The order of the fields is J gene, clone size, V gene, D gene, CDR3 DNA, CDR3 protein. A D gene is named only where the DNA matches it firmly. Clone size appears in some rows only: once, few, many, or a class for an expanded clone.

J: TRBJ1-5; size: few; V: TRBV25-1; D: TRBD1; DNA: TGTGCCAGCAGTGACTCCGACAGGGGCTACAATCAGCCCCAGCATTTT; CDR3: CASSDSDRGYNQPQHF
J: TRBJ1-1; size: NA; V: TRBV18; D: NA; DNA: TGTGCCAGCTCACCATCACAGGGTGGCAGCACTGAAGCTTTCTTT; CDR3: CASSPSQGGSTEAFF
J: TRBJ2-1; size: few; V: TRBV15; D: TRBD2; DNA: TGTGCCACCAGCAGGAGTAGCGGGACTAGCTTTAACAATGAGCAGTTCTTC; CDR3: CATSRSSGTSFNNEQFF
J: TRBJ1-1; size: few; V: TRBV21-1; D: NA; DNA: TGTGCCAGCAGAGGCGGAGTTTCGCGCTCCCTTCAGGCTGCTTTCTTT; CDR3: CASRGGVSRSLQAAFF
J: TRBJ1-3; size: many; V: TRBV4-3; D: NA; DNA: TGCGCCAGCAGCCAAGATCCGGCGAACTCTGGAAACACCATATATTTT; CDR3: CASSQDPANSGNTIYF
J: TRBJ1-2; size: many; V: TRBV20-1; D: TRBD1; DNA: TGCAGTGCTTCCTTCGGACAGGACTATGGCTACACCTTC; CDR3: CSASFGQDYGYTF
J: TRBJ2-7; size: few; V: TRBV3-1; D: TRBD1; DNA: TGTGCCAGCAGCCAGGGGACAGGGATAACCTACGAGCAGTACTTC; CDR3: CASSQGTGITYEQYF
J: TRBJ2-7; size: NA; V: TRBV27; D: NA; DNA: TGTGCCAGCAGTTTATATAGCGGTGCGGGCCTCAGCTCCTACGAGCAGTACTTC; CDR3: CASSLYSGAGLSSYEQYF
J: TRBJ1-2; size: NA; V: TRBV24-1; D: NA; DNA: TGTGCCACCAGTGACTTTTATGGCTACACCTTC; CDR3: CATSDFYGYTF
J: TRBJ2-1; size: NA; V: TRBV19; D: TRBD1; DNA: TGTGCCAGTAGTAGCTGGGACAGCTACAATGAGCAGTTCTTC; CDR3: CASSSWDSYNEQFF
J: TRBJ2-7; size: once; V: TRBV29-1; D: NA; DNA: TGCAGCGTTGAAGACCCCACGGGGGGCTCTATGGACGAGCAGAACTTC; CDR3: CSVEDPTGGSMDEQNF
J: TRBJ1-4; size: NA; V: TRBV7-9; D: NA; DNA: TGTGCCAGCAGTTCGCCCTGGGGCAGGGACAATGAAAAACTGTTTTTT; CDR3: CASSSPWGRDNEKLFF
J: TRBJ2-7; size: few; V: TRBV6-5; D: NA; DNA: TGTGCCAGCACCGCATCACAGGGGACTCCCTACGAGCAGTACTTC; CDR3: CASTASQGTPYEQYF
J: TRBJ1-1; size: NA; V: TRBV11-2; D: TRBD1; DNA: TGTGCCAGCAGCCAAGCCCGGGCAGGGGGCAACACTGAAGCTTTCTTT; CDR3: CASSQARAGGNTEAFF
J: TRBJ2-7; size: NA; V: TRBV7-8; D: TRBD2; DNA: TGTGCCAGCAGCTCCCCCCTGGGGGGGTCCCCCTACGAGCAGTACTTC; CDR3: CASSSPLGGSPYEQYF
J: TRBJ2-7; size: many; V: TRBV29-1; D: TRBD2; DNA: TGCAGCGTTGAGTCCGGGGACTACTACGAGCAGTACTTC; CDR3: CSVESGDYYEQYF
J: TRBJ1-1; size: many; V: TRBV20-1; D: TRBD1; DNA: TGCAGTGCTAGAGATCCGGGACAGGGGAAGAACACTGAAGCTTTCTTT; CDR3: CSARDPGQGKNTEAFF
J: TRBJ1-2; size: many; V: TRBV12-3/TRBV12-4; D: NA; DNA: TGTGCCAGCAGTCCATCGGGGGACCTTAACTATGGCTACACCTTC; CDR3: CASSPSGDLNYGYTF
J: TRBJ2-7; size: many; V: TRBV25-1; D: NA; DNA: TGTGCCAGCAGTGTGACAGGAACCTACGAGCAGTACTTC; CDR3: CASSVTGTYEQYF
J: TRBJ1-2; size: many; V: TRBV4-2; D: NA; DNA: TGTGCCAGCAGCCAAGACAGTTCAGATTCTAACTATGGCTACACCTTC; CDR3: CASSQDSSDSNYGYTF
J: TRBJ1-1; size: NA; V: TRBV7-9; D: NA; DNA: TGTGCCAGCAGGGTAACACAGGGAACGGCTTTCTTT; CDR3: CASRVTQGTAFF
J: TRBJ1-1; size: many; V: TRBV6-6; D: TRBD1; DNA: TGTGCCAGCAGTTCGGGACAGGTTGGCACTGAAGCTTTCTTT; CDR3: CASSSGQVGTEAFF
J: TRBJ1-5; size: many; V: TRBV6-2/TRBV6-3; D: NA; DNA: TGTGCCAGCAGTCCGGGAGGGGTCCTCAATCAGCCCCAGCATTTT; CDR3: CASSPGGVLNQPQHF
J: TRBJ1-6; size: NA; V: TRBV6-2/TRBV6-3; D: TRBD1; DNA: TGTGCCAGCAGTTATGGACAGGCGCTCTCCTATGATTCACCCCTCCACTTT; CDR3: CASSYGQALSYDSPLHF
J: TRBJ2-1; size: few; V: TRBV20-1; D: NA; DNA: TGCAGTGCTAGACCGACGGGATTCATGGGTGAGCAGTTCTTC; CDR3: CSARPTGFMGEQFF
J: TRBJ2-7; size: few; V: TRBV6-2/TRBV6-3; D: NA; DNA: TGTGCCAGCAGCTTTGCGAGGTTCGAGCAGTACTTC; CDR3: CASSFARFEQYF
J: TRBJ1-6; size: many; V: TRBV2; D: TRBD1; DNA: TGTGCCAGCAGAGGACAGGGGTATAATTCACCCCTCCACTTT; CDR3: CASRGQGYNSPLHF
J: TRBJ2-7; size: NA; V: TRBV19; D: TRBD1; DNA: TGTGCCAGTAGTCGTGACAGGGGGCTTGCCTACGAGCAGTACTTC; CDR3: CASSRDRGLAYEQYF